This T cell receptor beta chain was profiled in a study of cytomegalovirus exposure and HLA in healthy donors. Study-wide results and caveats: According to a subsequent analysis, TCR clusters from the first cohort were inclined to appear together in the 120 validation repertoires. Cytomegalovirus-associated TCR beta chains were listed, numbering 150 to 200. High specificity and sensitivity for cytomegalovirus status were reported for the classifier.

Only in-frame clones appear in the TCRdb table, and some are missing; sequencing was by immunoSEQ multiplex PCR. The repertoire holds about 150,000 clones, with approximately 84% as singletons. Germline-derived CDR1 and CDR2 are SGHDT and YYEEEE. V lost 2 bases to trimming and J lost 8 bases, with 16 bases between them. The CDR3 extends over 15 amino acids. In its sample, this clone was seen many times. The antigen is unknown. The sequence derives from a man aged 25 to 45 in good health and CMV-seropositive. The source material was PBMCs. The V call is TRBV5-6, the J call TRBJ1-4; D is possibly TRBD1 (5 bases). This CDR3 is CASSFNQGGGEKLFF. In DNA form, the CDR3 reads TGTGCCAGCAGCTTTAACCAGGGCGGTGGGGAAAAACTGTTTTTT.